Described below is a single T cell receptor beta chain sequence and its context. Antigen specificity is unknown. The CDR3 is 15 residues long. The germline V gene has CDR1 SGHAT and CDR2 FQDESV (reference sequence). Unmatched junction bases numbered 5, after V lost 4 bases and J lost 6 bases. This sample was included in a study of cytomegalovirus exposure and HLA in healthy donors. The overall study: A later analysis reported the same platform for the roughly 120 validation repertoires and the roughly 700 first-cohort repertoires. General study points: A few chains linked to CMV were shown in vitro to be specific for CMV antigens. That first-cohort TCR clusters tended to co-occur in the approximately 120 validation repertoires was found in a later analysis.

Method: immunoSEQ multiplex PCR; TCRdb's copy keeps in-frame clones and lacks some. The data hold 200,000 to 300,000 clones, with less than 95% observed a single time. The sequence was obtained from a woman younger than 45 in good health and CMV-seronegative. The J gene is TRBJ2-7, the V gene TRBV11-1; 14 bases match TRBD2. The sequencing sample was made of PBMCs. The CDR3 region is CASSWGTSGRFEQYF. CDR3 in DNA: TGTGCCAGCAGCTGGGGGACTAGCGGGAGATTCGAGCAGTACTTC.